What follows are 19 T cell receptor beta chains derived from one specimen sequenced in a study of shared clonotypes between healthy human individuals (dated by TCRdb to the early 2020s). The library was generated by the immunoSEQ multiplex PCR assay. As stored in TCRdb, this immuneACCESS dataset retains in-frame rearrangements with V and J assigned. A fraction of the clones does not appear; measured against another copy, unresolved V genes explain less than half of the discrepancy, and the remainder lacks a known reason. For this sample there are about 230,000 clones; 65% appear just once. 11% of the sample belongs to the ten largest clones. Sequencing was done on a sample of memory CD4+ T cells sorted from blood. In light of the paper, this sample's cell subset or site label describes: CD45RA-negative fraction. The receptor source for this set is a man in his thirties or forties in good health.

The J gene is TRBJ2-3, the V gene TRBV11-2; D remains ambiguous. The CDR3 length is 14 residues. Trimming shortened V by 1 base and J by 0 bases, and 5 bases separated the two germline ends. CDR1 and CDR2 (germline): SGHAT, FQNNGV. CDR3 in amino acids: CASSLGMSTDTQYF. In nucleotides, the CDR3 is TGTGCCAGCAGCTTAGGGATGAGCACAGATACGCAGTATTTT.

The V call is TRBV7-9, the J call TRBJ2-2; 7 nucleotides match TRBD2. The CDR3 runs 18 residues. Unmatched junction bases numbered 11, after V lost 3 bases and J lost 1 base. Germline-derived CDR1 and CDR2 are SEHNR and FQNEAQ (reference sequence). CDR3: CASSLSLRGLENTGELFF. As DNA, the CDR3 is TGTGCCAGCAGCTTGTCTTTACGCGGACTAGAGAACACCGGGGAGCTGTTTTTT.

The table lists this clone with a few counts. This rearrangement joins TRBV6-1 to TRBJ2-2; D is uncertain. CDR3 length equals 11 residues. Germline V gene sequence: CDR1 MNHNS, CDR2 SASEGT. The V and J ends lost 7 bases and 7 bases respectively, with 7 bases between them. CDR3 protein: CASNWIGELFF. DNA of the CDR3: TGTGCCAGCAATTGGATCGGGGAGCTGTTTTTT.

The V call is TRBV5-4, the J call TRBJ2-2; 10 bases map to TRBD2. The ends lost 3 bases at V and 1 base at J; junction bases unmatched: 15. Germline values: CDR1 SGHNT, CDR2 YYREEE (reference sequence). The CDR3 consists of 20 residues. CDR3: CASSSHSSGRSSRNTGELFF. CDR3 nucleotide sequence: TGTGCCAGCAGCTCTCATTCTAGCGGGAGATCAAGTCGGAACACCGGGGAGCTGTTTTTT. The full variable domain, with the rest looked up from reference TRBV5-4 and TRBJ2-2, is ETGVTQSPTHLIKTRGQQVTLRCSSQSGHNTVSWYQQALGQGPQFIFQYYREEENGRGNFPPRFSGLQFPNYSSELNVNALELDDSALYLCASSSHSSGRSSRNTGELFFGEGSRLTVL.

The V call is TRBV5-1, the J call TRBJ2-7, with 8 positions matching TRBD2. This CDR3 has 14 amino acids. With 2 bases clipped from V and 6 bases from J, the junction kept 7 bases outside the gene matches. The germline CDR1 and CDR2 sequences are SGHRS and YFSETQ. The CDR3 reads CASSFFATSAEQYF. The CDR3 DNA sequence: TGCGCCAGCAGCTTTTTCGCGACTAGCGCCGAGCAGTACTTC.

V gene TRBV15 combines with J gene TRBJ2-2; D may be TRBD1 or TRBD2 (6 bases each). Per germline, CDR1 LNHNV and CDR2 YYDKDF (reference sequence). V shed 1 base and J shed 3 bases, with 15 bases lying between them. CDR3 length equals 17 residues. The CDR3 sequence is CATSRGGGGTYTGELFF. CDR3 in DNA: TGTGCCACCAGCAGAGGAGGAGGGGGGACCTACACCGGGGAGCTGTTTTTT.

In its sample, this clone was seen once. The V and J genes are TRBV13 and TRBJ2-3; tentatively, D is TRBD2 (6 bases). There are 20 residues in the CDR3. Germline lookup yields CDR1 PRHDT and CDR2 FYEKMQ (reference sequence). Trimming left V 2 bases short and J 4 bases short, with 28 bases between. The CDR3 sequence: CASSLRRGQRGPTRADTQYF. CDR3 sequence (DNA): TGTGCCAGCAGCTTACGGCGGGGTCAAAGAGGGCCCACACGTGCAGATACGCAGTATTTT.

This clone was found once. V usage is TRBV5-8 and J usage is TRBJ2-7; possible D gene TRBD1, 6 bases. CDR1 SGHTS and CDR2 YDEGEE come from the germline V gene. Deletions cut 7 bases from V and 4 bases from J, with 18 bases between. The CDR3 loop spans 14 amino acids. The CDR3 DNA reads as TGTGCCAGCCGAACTGGGACATACCCTTACGAGCAGTACTTC. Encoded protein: CASRTGTYPYEQYF.

The CDR3 coding sequence is TGTGCCAGCAGCTTAGACCCCTTACCCGGGGATACGCAGTATTTT. Amino acid sequence: CASSLDPLPGDTQYF. The gene calls are TRBV11-2 and TRBJ2-3; D uncertain. The V and J ends lost 0 bases and 6 bases respectively, with 13 bases between them. Germline V gives CDR1 SGHAT, CDR2 FQNNGV. The CDR3 contains 15 residues.

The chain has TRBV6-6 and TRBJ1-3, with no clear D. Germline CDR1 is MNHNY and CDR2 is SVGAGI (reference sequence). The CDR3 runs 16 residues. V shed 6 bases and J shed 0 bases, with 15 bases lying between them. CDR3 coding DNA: TGTGCCAGCAGAGTCCTCGGAGGGAGCTCTGGAAACACCATATATTTT. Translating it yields CASRVLGGSSGNTIYF.

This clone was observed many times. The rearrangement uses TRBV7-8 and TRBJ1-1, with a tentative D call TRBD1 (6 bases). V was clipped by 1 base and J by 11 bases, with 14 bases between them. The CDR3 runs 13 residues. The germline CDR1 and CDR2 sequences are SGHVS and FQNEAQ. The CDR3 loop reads CASSLEAVGGAFF. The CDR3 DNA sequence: TGTGCCAGCAGCTTAGAGGCCGTGGGGGGCGCTTTCTTT. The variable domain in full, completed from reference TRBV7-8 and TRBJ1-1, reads GAGVSQSPRYKVAKRGQDVALRCDPISGHVSLFWYQQALGQGPEFLTYFQNEAQLDKSGLPSDRFFAERPEGSVSTLKIQRTQQEDSAVYLCASSLEAVGGAFFGQGTRLTVV.

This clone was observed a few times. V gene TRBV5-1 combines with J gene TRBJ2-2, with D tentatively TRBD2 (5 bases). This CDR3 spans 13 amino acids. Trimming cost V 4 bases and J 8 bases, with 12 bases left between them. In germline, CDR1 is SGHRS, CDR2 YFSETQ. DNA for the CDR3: TGCGCCAGCAGCGAAACCGGGAAAGGGGAGCTGTTTTTT. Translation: CASSETGKGELFF.

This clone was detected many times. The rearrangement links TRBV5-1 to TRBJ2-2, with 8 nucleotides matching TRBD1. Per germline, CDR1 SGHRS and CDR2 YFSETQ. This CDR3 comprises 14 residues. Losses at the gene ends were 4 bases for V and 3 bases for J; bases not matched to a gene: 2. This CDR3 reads CASSTGQDTGELFF. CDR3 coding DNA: TGCGCCAGCAGCACGGGACAGGACACCGGGGAGCTGTTTTTT.

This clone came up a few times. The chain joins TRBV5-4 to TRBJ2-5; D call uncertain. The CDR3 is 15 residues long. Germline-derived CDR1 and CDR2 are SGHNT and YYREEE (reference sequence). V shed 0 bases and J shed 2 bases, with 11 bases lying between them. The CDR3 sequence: CASSLVATNQETQYF. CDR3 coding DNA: TGTGCCAGCAGCTTGGTTGCCACAAATCAAGAGACCCAGTACTTC.

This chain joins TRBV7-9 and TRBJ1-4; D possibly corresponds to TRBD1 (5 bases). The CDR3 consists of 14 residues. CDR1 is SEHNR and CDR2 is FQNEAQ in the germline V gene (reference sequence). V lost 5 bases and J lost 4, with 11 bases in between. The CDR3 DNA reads TGTGCCAGCAGCCTAAGACAGAATAATGAAAAACTGTTTTTT. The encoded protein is CASSLRQNNEKLFF.

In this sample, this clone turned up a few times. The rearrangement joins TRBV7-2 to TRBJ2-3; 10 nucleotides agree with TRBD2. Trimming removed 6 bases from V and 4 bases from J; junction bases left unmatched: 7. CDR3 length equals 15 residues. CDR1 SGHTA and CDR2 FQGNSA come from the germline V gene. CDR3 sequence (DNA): TGTGCCAGCAGGAGAGCGGGAGGGCCTGCAGATACGCAGTATTTT. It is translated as CASRRAGGPADTQYF.

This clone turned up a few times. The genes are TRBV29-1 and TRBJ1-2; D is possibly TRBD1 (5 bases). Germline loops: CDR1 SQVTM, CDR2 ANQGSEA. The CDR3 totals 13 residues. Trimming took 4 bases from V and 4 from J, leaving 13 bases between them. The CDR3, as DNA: TGCAGCGTTGGGGGCAGAAGTTCCTATGGCTACACCTTC. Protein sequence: CSVGGRSSYGYTF.

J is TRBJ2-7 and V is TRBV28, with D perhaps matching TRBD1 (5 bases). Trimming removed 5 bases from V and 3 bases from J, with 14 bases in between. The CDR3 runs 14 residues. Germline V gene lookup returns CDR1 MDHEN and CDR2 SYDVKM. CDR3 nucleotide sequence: TGTGCCAGCAGTCGCAACTCAGGGTTCTACGAGCAGTACTTC. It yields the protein CASSRNSGFYEQYF.

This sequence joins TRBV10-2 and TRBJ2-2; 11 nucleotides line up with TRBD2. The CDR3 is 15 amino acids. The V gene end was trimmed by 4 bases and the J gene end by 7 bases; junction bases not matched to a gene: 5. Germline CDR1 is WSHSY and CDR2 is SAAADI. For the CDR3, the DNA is TGCGCCAGCAGTGTAGCGGGAGGGCCTGGCGGGGAGCTGTTTTTT. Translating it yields CASSVAGGPGGELFF.